Listed below are T cell receptor beta chains from one sample, sequenced in a study of post-analysis software for immune sequencing data. One entry per CDR3 protein, called by TCRdb with MiXCR from the PCR reads. The sample includes roughly 800,000 distinct CDR3 sequences, around 27% seen only once; the top ten take 0.55% to 0.65%. Sequenced: blood. The receptor set was obtained from a girl between 5 and 17 years old with multiple sclerosis. Both conserved end residues are part of each CDR3. Fields, in order: CDR3 length, V gene, clone size, D gene, J gene, CDR3 DNA, CDR3 protein. The D gene is left open where the match is weak. Where a row states a size, it is once, few, many or the class of an expanded clone; other rows omit it.

CDR3 length: 14
V gene: TRBV20-1
clone size: few
D gene: NA
J gene: TRBJ1-1
CDR3 DNA: TGCAGTGCTAGAGATATACGAGGGAATGCTGAAGCTTTCTTT
CDR3 protein: CSARDIRGNAEAFF

CDR3 length: 18
V gene: TRBV12-3/TRBV12-4
clone size: NA
D gene: NA
J gene: TRBJ1-5
CDR3 DNA: TGTGCCAGCAGTTTAATAGGGTTCGGACAGATCCGGGGTCAGCCCCAGCATTTT
CDR3 protein: CASSLIGFGQIRGQPQHF

CDR3 length: 15
V gene: TRBV4-3
clone size: few
D gene: NA
J gene: TRBJ2-3
CDR3 DNA: TGCGCCAGCAGCCAAGATTCTCAGGGGGGAGATACGCAGTATTTT
CDR3 protein: CASSQDSQGGDTQYF

CDR3 length: 17
V gene: TRBV24-1
clone size: NA
D gene: NA
J gene: TRBJ2-5
CDR3 DNA: TGTGCCACCAGTGATTACCCAAAGGGATGGATAATAGAGACCCAGTACTTC
CDR3 protein: CATSDYPKGWIIETQYF

CDR3 length: 14
V gene: TRBV5-5
clone size: NA
D gene: NA
J gene: TRBJ2-1
CDR3 DNA: TGTGCCAGCAGCCCCGGGACGCATCACAATGAGCAGTTCTTC
CDR3 protein: CASSPGTHHNEQFF

CDR3 length: 13
V gene: TRBV24-1
clone size: many
D gene: NA
J gene: TRBJ2-1
CDR3 DNA: TGTGCCACCGGAAGGACTGGATTCAATGAGCAGTTCTTC
CDR3 protein: CATGRTGFNEQFF

CDR3 length: 17
V gene: TRBV7-2
clone size: NA
D gene: NA
J gene: TRBJ2-1
CDR3 DNA: TGTGCCAGCAGCCTTACGTCGGGACGGGTCGCCTACAATGAGCAGTTCTTC
CDR3 protein: CASSLTSGRVAYNEQFF

CDR3 length: 15
V gene: TRBV2
clone size: few
D gene: NA
J gene: TRBJ2-5
CDR3 DNA: TGTGCCAGCAGTGAAGGGGCGCCGTACCAAGAGACCCAGTACTTC
CDR3 protein: CASSEGAPYQETQYF

CDR3 length: 15
V gene: TRBV5-6
clone size: NA
D gene: TRBD1
J gene: TRBJ1-5
CDR3 DNA: TGTGCCAGCAGCTTAGGGACAGGGAGTAAGCAGCCCCAGCATTTT
CDR3 protein: CASSLGTGSKQPQHF

CDR3 length: 16
V gene: TRBV3-1
clone size: NA
D gene: TRBD2
J gene: TRBJ2-3
CDR3 DNA: TGTGCCAGCAGCCAGCTAGCGGGGACACGCACAGATACGCAGTATTTT
CDR3 protein: CASSQLAGTRTDTQYF

CDR3 length: 16
V gene: TRBV7-2
clone size: NA
D gene: TRBD1
J gene: TRBJ1-2
CDR3 DNA: TGTGCCAGCAGCTCGGGCGGACAGGGAAGGTCATATGGCTACACCTTC
CDR3 protein: CASSSGGQGRSYGYTF

CDR3 length: 13
V gene: TRBV6-1
clone size: few
D gene: NA
J gene: TRBJ1-2
CDR3 DNA: TGTGCCAGCAGTGAAGTGGTCCTGGGTGGCTACACCTTC
CDR3 protein: CASSEVVLGGYTF

CDR3 length: 15
V gene: TRBV4-1
clone size: NA
D gene: NA
J gene: TRBJ1-2
CDR3 DNA: TGCGCCAGCAGCCAAGATCTGCCAGGGAGGGGTGGCTACACCTTC
CDR3 protein: CASSQDLPGRGGYTF

CDR3 length: 14
V gene: TRBV25-1
clone size: few
D gene: NA
J gene: TRBJ1-6
CDR3 DNA: TGTGCCAGCAGAGACGGGGTTGGCAATTCACCCCTCCACTTT
CDR3 protein: CASRDGVGNSPLHF

CDR3 length: 16
V gene: TRBV7-9
clone size: few
D gene: TRBD2
J gene: TRBJ2-3
CDR3 DNA: TGTGCCAGCAGCTTAGAGGGGACTAGAAGCACAGATACGCAGTATTTT
CDR3 protein: CASSLEGTRSTDTQYF

CDR3 length: 15
V gene: TRBV20-1
clone size: once
D gene: TRBD1
J gene: TRBJ1-1
CDR3 DNA: TGCAGTGCTAGTCGGTCGGGACAGGGGGAGACTGAAGCTTTCTTT
CDR3 protein: CSASRSGQGETEAFF

CDR3 length: 16
V gene: TRBV29-1
clone size: many
D gene: TRBD2
J gene: TRBJ2-1
CDR3 DNA: TGCAGCGTTGTTCTAGGAGGGAGGGTGTTCTACAATGAGCAGTTCTTC
CDR3 protein: CSVVLGGRVFYNEQFF

CDR3 length: 16
V gene: TRBV7-8
clone size: few
D gene: TRBD1
J gene: TRBJ2-4
CDR3 DNA: TGTGCCAGCAGCTTATACAGGGGCGCGGACGGGAACATTCAGTACTTC
CDR3 protein: CASSLYRGADGNIQYF

CDR3 length: 15
V gene: TRBV24-1
clone size: NA
D gene: NA
J gene: TRBJ2-1
CDR3 DNA: TGTGCCACCAGTGAGCCCCACAGGGTTTACAATGAGCAGTTCTTC
CDR3 protein: CATSEPHRVYNEQFF

CDR3 length: 17
V gene: TRBV20-1
clone size: NA
D gene: TRBD1
J gene: TRBJ2-1
CDR3 DNA: TGCAGCGTATTACAGGGGGCACGCGGGGCCCCCTACAATGAGCAGTTCTTC
CDR3 protein: CSVLQGARGAPYNEQFF

CDR3 length: 13
V gene: TRBV20-1
clone size: NA
D gene: NA
J gene: TRBJ1-2
CDR3 DNA: TGCAGTGCTGGTGCTTGGGGGACCTATGGCTACACCTTC
CDR3 protein: CSAGAWGTYGYTF

CDR3 length: 13
V gene: TRBV9
clone size: few
D gene: NA
J gene: TRBJ1-1
CDR3 DNA: TGTGCCAGCAGCGTAGGACGGAACACTGAAGCTTTCTTT
CDR3 protein: CASSVGRNTEAFF

CDR3 length: 15
V gene: TRBV4-2
clone size: many
D gene: TRBD1
J gene: TRBJ2-4
CDR3 DNA: TGTGCCAGCAGCCAGGCCCGGGACAGGGAAAACATTCAGTACTTC
CDR3 protein: CASSQARDRENIQYF

CDR3 length: 18
V gene: TRBV6-1
clone size: NA
D gene: TRBD2
J gene: TRBJ2-3
CDR3 DNA: TGTGCCAGCAGCCGGATGAGCGGGGGGATAACTAGCACAGATACGCAGTATTTT
CDR3 protein: CASSRMSGGITSTDTQYF

CDR3 length: 14
V gene: TRBV2
clone size: few
D gene: NA
J gene: TRBJ2-7
CDR3 DNA: TGTGCCAGCAGTGAGGTATCAGGGTTGCACGAGCAGTACTTC
CDR3 protein: CASSEVSGLHEQYF

CDR3 length: 15
V gene: TRBV12-3/TRBV12-4
clone size: NA
D gene: NA
J gene: TRBJ1-1
CDR3 DNA: TGTGCCAGCATGGCCCGGGGAGGGCCGAACACTGAAGCTTTCTTT
CDR3 protein: CASMARGGPNTEAFF

CDR3 length: 17
V gene: TRBV6-5
clone size: few
D gene: NA
J gene: TRBJ2-5
CDR3 DNA: TGTGCCAGCAGTTACATTCGGGGGGCAGGCGGCCAAGAGACCCAGTACTTC
CDR3 protein: CASSYIRGAGGQETQYF

CDR3 length: 19
V gene: TRBV10-3
clone size: many
D gene: TRBD2
J gene: TRBJ2-3
CDR3 DNA: TGTGCCATCAGTGAGTCGTTGGCTAGCGGGGCAGAAGTAACAGATACGCAGTATTTT
CDR3 protein: CAISESLASGAEVTDTQYF

CDR3 length: 14
V gene: TRBV3-1
clone size: NA
D gene: TRBD1
J gene: TRBJ2-7
CDR3 DNA: TGTGCCAGCGGCCAAGGGACAGTTGTCTACGAGCAGTACTTC
CDR3 protein: CASGQGTVVYEQYF

CDR3 length: 15
V gene: TRBV7-2
clone size: NA
D gene: NA
J gene: TRBJ1-1
CDR3 DNA: TGTGCCAGCAGCCACCCGGGCAGATCCGTGTCTCAAGCTTTCTTT
CDR3 protein: CASSHPGRSVSQAFF

CDR3 length: 20
V gene: TRBV20-1
clone size: few
D gene: NA
J gene: TRBJ2-1
CDR3 DNA: TGCAGTGCTCCACGTCGCTATGCGGGGCGGGTTGGTCCCTCCTACAATGAGCAGTTCTTC
CDR3 protein: CSAPRRYAGRVGPSYNEQFF

CDR3 length: 14
V gene: TRBV20-1
clone size: few
D gene: NA
J gene: TRBJ1-5
CDR3 DNA: TGCAGTGCCAGAGCCGAATATAGCAATCAGCCCCAGCATTTT
CDR3 protein: CSARAEYSNQPQHF